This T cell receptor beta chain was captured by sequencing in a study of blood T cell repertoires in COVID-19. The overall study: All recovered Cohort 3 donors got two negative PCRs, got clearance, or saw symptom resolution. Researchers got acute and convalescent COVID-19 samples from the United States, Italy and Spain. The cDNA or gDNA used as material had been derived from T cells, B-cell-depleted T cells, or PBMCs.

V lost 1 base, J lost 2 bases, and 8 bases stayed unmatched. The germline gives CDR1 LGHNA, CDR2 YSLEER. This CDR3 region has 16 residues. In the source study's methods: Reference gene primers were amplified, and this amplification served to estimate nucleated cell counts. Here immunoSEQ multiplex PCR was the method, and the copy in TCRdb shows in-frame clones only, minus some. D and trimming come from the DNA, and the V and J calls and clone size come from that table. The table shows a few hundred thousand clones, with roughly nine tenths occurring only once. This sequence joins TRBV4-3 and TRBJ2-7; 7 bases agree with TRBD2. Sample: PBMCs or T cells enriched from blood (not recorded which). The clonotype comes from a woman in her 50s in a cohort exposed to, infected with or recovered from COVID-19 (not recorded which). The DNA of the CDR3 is TGCGCCAGCAGCCAAGCCCGGGGGAGGGCTACCTACGAGCAGTACTTC. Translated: CASSQARGRATYEQYF.